This T cell receptor (beta chain) comes out of a study of PD-1 blockade in classical Hodgkin lymphoma. The CDR3 is 19 amino acids. Germline V gives CDR1 SGHAT, CDR2 FQNNGV. V lost 4 bases, J lost 3 bases, and 27 bases lay in between. Time point indicated: cycle 4 day 1 (C4D1), after more than 5 weeks of nivolumab. Each of the patients experienced relapse following autologous stem cell transplantation, and their brentuximab vedotin exposure differed. It was by magnetic negative selection that CD4+ T cells were purified from thawed PBMCs. Sequenced by immunoSEQ multiplex PCR; TCRdb stores in-frame clones only, minus some. The sample records 32,000 or so clones, 92% being singletons.

The rearrangement uses TRBV11-2 and TRBJ1-1; D not resolved. This sample comprised CD4+ T cells from blood, obtained before the fourth cycle of nivolumab. This receptor was identified in a human donor with classical Hodgkin lymphoma. The CDR3: CASSSRRDRGWRLDTEAFF. The CDR3 DNA is TGTGCCAGCAGCTCCCGAAGGGATCGAGGTTGGAGGCTGGACACTGAAGCTTTCTTT. Full variable domain (missing parts from reference TRBV11-2 and TRBJ1-1): EAGVAQSPRYKIIEKRQSVAFWCNPISGHATLYWYQQILGQGPKLLIQFQNNGVVDDSQLPKDRFSAERLKGVDSTLKIQPAKLEDSAVYLCASSSRRDRGWRLDTEAFFGQGTRLTVV.